Listed below are T cell receptor beta chains from one sample, sequenced in a study of identical twins. TCRdb processed the 5' RACE reads anew with MiXCR; each CDR3 protein has one entry. The table has around 690,000 distinct CDR3 sequences, about 20% seen once. These data also formed part of another study, on T cells expressing NK-cell markers.

Sequenced material: PBMCs. All receptors derive from a woman between 18 and 29 years old in good health. Each CDR3 is given with its conserved first and last residue. Fields, in order: clone size, D gene, J gene, V gene, CDR3 DNA, CDR3 protein. D genes are given only for firm matches. Not all rows give a size; the values are once, few, many and, for expanded clones, a class.

clone_size: -
d_call: -
j_call: TRBJ1-4
v_call: TRBV27
cdr3_nt: TGTGCCATCCATTTACCGGGACGGGAATTT
cdr3_aa: CAIHLPGREF

clone_size: few
d_call: -
j_call: TRBJ2-7
v_call: TRBV7-3
cdr3_nt: TGTGCCAGCAGCTCTGGACACGGAGGGGCCTACGAGCAGTACTTC
cdr3_aa: CASSSGHGGAYEQYF

clone_size: -
d_call: -
j_call: TRBJ2-1
v_call: TRBV6-9
cdr3_nt: TGTGCCAGCAGCTCTCCGCGGCCCTTCTCCTACAATGAGCAGTTCTTC
cdr3_aa: CASSSPRPFSYNEQFF

clone_size: once
d_call: -
j_call: TRBJ1-6
v_call: TRBV6-5
cdr3_nt: TGTGCCAGCAGTTATGCGTTATCACCCCTCCACTTT
cdr3_aa: CASSYALSPLHF

clone_size: -
d_call: -
j_call: TRBJ1-1
v_call: TRBV3-1
cdr3_nt: TGTGCCAGCAGCCAAGATTCTGCGGGATACACTGAAGCTTTCTTT
cdr3_aa: CASSQDSAGYTEAFF

clone_size: -
d_call: -
j_call: TRBJ1-1
v_call: TRBV19
cdr3_nt: TGTGCCAGTACATTGGAGGGCTCTCGGACTGAAGCTTTCTTT
cdr3_aa: CASTLEGSRTEAFF

clone_size: -
d_call: -
j_call: TRBJ2-3
v_call: TRBV27
cdr3_nt: TGTGCCAGCAGTTTTGGGGCAGGGGCGGCAGATACGCAGTATTTT
cdr3_aa: CASSFGAGAADTQYF

clone_size: few
d_call: -
j_call: TRBJ2-1
v_call: TRBV9
cdr3_nt: TGTGCCAGCAGCGTAGGCGGAGCCTACAATGAGCAGTTCTTC
cdr3_aa: CASSVGGAYNEQFF

clone_size: -
d_call: -
j_call: TRBJ2-1
v_call: TRBV5-1
cdr3_nt: TGCGCCAGCAGCTATAATACGGACGGCGAGCAGTTCTTC
cdr3_aa: CASSYNTDGEQFF

clone_size: -
d_call: -
j_call: TRBJ2-3
v_call: TRBV7-2
cdr3_nt: TGTGCCAGCAGCCAATTGGCGCGGGATACGCAGTATTTT
cdr3_aa: CASSQLARDTQYF

clone_size: many
d_call: -
j_call: TRBJ1-1
v_call: TRBV20-1
cdr3_nt: TGCAGTGCTAGAGATCCGTTGAACACTGAAGCTTTCTTT
cdr3_aa: CSARDPLNTEAFF

clone_size: -
d_call: -
j_call: TRBJ1-3
v_call: TRBV4-1
cdr3_nt: TGCGCCAGCAGCCAGGGGGTTTCCCACTCTGGAAACACCATATATTTT
cdr3_aa: CASSQGVSHSGNTIYF

clone_size: many
d_call: -
j_call: TRBJ2-1
v_call: TRBV7-2
cdr3_nt: TGTGCCAGCAGCTTAGAACCCTACAATGAGCAGTTCTTC
cdr3_aa: CASSLEPYNEQFF

clone_size: -
d_call: TRBD2
j_call: TRBJ2-3
v_call: TRBV5-1
cdr3_nt: TGCGCCACCAAGGAGCTAGCGGGTTACACAGATACGCAGTATTTT
cdr3_aa: CATKELAGYTDTQYF

clone_size: few
d_call: -
j_call: TRBJ1-1
v_call: TRBV29-1
cdr3_nt: TGCAGCGTTGTAGACAGCCGATCATCCTCCCCAGGGCGCACTGAAGCTTTCTTT
cdr3_aa: CSVVDSRSSSPGRTEAFF

clone_size: many
d_call: TRBD1
j_call: TRBJ2-7
v_call: TRBV20-1
cdr3_nt: TGCAGTGCCGGGGGGACAGGGATGAACGAGCAGTACTTC
cdr3_aa: CSAGGTGMNEQYF

clone_size: -
d_call: -
j_call: TRBJ2-3
v_call: TRBV5-1
cdr3_nt: TGCGCCAGCAGGAGGGAGCGGTCCACAGATACGCAGTATTTT
cdr3_aa: CASRRERSTDTQYF

clone_size: few
d_call: -
j_call: TRBJ2-1
v_call: TRBV20-1
cdr3_nt: TGCAGTGCCCTCCGGGGGAGCTCCTACAATGAGCAGTTCTTC
cdr3_aa: CSALRGSSYNEQFF

clone_size: many
d_call: TRBD1
j_call: TRBJ2-5
v_call: TRBV20-1
cdr3_nt: TGCAGTGCTAGAAGACAGGGAGAGACCCAGTACTTC
cdr3_aa: CSARRQGETQYF

clone_size: few
d_call: -
j_call: TRBJ2-3
v_call: TRBV5-1
cdr3_nt: TGCGCCAGCAGCTTTGGGCAAACCTCCACAGATACGCAGTATTTT
cdr3_aa: CASSFGQTSTDTQYF

clone_size: many
d_call: -
j_call: TRBJ2-1
v_call: TRBV20-1
cdr3_nt: TGCAGTGAGGGGGGTCTAGCGGACAATGAGCAGTTCTTC
cdr3_aa: CSEGGLADNEQFF

clone_size: -
d_call: TRBD2
j_call: TRBJ2-1
v_call: TRBV29-1
cdr3_nt: TGCAGCGTCTTCCCCTGGGGCGGGAGAAGGGATGAGCAGTTCTTC
cdr3_aa: CSVFPWGGRRDEQFF

clone_size: -
d_call: -
j_call: TRBJ2-7
v_call: TRBV5-1
cdr3_nt: TGCGCCAGCAGGGACGATAGGGGCGGATACGAGCAGTACTTC
cdr3_aa: CASRDDRGGYEQYF

clone_size: few
d_call: -
j_call: TRBJ2-6
v_call: TRBV5-1
cdr3_nt: TGCGCCAGCAGCCCTGTCCCTAACTCTGGGGCCAACGTCCTGACTTTC
cdr3_aa: CASSPVPNSGANVLTF

clone_size: -
d_call: -
j_call: TRBJ2-1
v_call: TRBV27
cdr3_nt: TGTGCCAGCAGTTCCCTCCACTGGGATGAGCAGTTCTTC
cdr3_aa: CASSSLHWDEQFF

clone_size: -
d_call: TRBD1
j_call: TRBJ2-1
v_call: TRBV28
cdr3_nt: TGTGCCAGCAGTAATAGGCGGGACAGGTACAATGAGCAGTTCTTC
cdr3_aa: CASSNRRDRYNEQFF

clone_size: few
d_call: TRBD2
j_call: TRBJ2-1
v_call: TRBV7-9
cdr3_nt: TGTGCCAGCAGCCCGGATACTAGCGGGGATAACAATGAGCAGTTCTTC
cdr3_aa: CASSPDTSGDNNEQFF

clone_size: few
d_call: TRBD1
j_call: TRBJ2-5
v_call: TRBV5-1
cdr3_nt: TGCGCCAGCAGCTTCCCAGACAGGGGGCAACAAGAGACCCAGTACTTC
cdr3_aa: CASSFPDRGQQETQYF

clone_size: many
d_call: -
j_call: TRBJ2-7
v_call: TRBV20-1
cdr3_nt: TGCAGTGCGACCGGGACTCGTTCCTACGAGCAGTACTTC
cdr3_aa: CSATGTRSYEQYF

clone_size: -
d_call: TRBD1
j_call: TRBJ1-2
v_call: TRBV4-1
cdr3_nt: TGCGCCAGCAGCCGGGACAGGGGACCATATGGCTACACCTTC
cdr3_aa: CASSRDRGPYGYTF

clone_size: many
d_call: -
j_call: TRBJ1-5
v_call: TRBV6-4
cdr3_nt: TGTGCCAGCGAGCCCCAGCATTTT
cdr3_aa: CASEPQHF

clone_size: few
d_call: TRBD1
j_call: TRBJ1-1
v_call: TRBV29-1
cdr3_nt: TGCAGCGTTGTGGTGGGACAGGGCACGGCTTTCTTT
cdr3_aa: CSVVVGQGTAFF

clone_size: -
d_call: -
j_call: TRBJ1-3
v_call: TRBV20-1
cdr3_nt: TGCAGTGTCACTGGGAGGGGCGGTGGAAACACCATATATTTT
cdr3_aa: CSVTGRGGGNTIYF

clone_size: -
d_call: TRBD2
j_call: TRBJ2-1
v_call: TRBV5-1
cdr3_nt: TGCGCCAGCAGCCAGGCGGGTAGCGGGAACAATGAGCAGTTCTTC
cdr3_aa: CASSQAGSGNNEQFF

clone_size: few
d_call: -
j_call: TRBJ2-2
v_call: TRBV7-2
cdr3_nt: TGTGCCAGCAGCTACGAGGGGGCGGGAGGTATCGGGGAGCTGTTTTTT
cdr3_aa: CASSYEGAGGIGELFF

clone_size: -
d_call: TRBD1
j_call: TRBJ2-3
v_call: TRBV4-3
cdr3_nt: TGCGCCAGCAGCTTCGACAGGGCCACAGATACGCAGTATTTT
cdr3_aa: CASSFDRATDTQYF

clone_size: few
d_call: -
j_call: TRBJ2-4
v_call: TRBV12-3/TRBV12-4
cdr3_nt: TGTGCCAGCAGTTTATCTCGGCGAGGGACCAAAAACATTCAGTACTTC
cdr3_aa: CASSLSRRGTKNIQYF

clone_size: few
d_call: -
j_call: TRBJ1-5
v_call: TRBV20-1
cdr3_nt: TGCAGTGCTAGAGATCTCGGCAGATATAGCAATCAGCCCCAGCATTTT
cdr3_aa: CSARDLGRYSNQPQHF

clone_size: -
d_call: TRBD2
j_call: TRBJ2-3
v_call: TRBV10-2
cdr3_nt: TGCGCCAGCAGGAGCGGGGGGAGCACAGATACGCAGTATTTT
cdr3_aa: CASRSGGSTDTQYF

clone_size: -
d_call: TRBD1
j_call: TRBJ2-7
v_call: TRBV20-1
cdr3_nt: TGCAGTGCGGACCGGGACAGGGGCTCCTACGAGCAGTACTTC
cdr3_aa: CSADRDRGSYEQYF

clone_size: -
d_call: TRBD2
j_call: TRBJ2-1
v_call: TRBV7-9
cdr3_nt: TGTGCCAGCAGCAAACTAGCGGGAGGGACCTACAATGAGCAGTTCTTC
cdr3_aa: CASSKLAGGTYNEQFF

clone_size: -
d_call: -
j_call: TRBJ2-3
v_call: TRBV5-1
cdr3_nt: TGCGCCAGCAGCTTCGGGTCGGCAGGACTCACAGATACGCAGTATTTT
cdr3_aa: CASSFGSAGLTDTQYF

clone_size: many
d_call: -
j_call: TRBJ1-2
v_call: TRBV20-1
cdr3_nt: TGCAGTGCTAGGGCGGGGCAATGGGGTGGCTACACCTTC
cdr3_aa: CSARAGQWGGYTF

clone_size: -
d_call: TRBD1
j_call: TRBJ1-1
v_call: TRBV12-3/TRBV12-4
cdr3_nt: TGTGCCAGCAGTTGGACAGGTGGCCGCCCTGAAGCTTTCTTT
cdr3_aa: CASSWTGGRPEAFF